The 24 T cell receptor beta chains given below trace back to one sample, sequenced in a study of T-cell memory formation after mild COVID-19. TCRdb ran MiXCR on the 5' RACE reads and lists one entry per CDR3 protein. Here the sample spans 350,000 to 550,000 distinct CDR3 sequences, roughly 17% being singletons. What was sequenced was PBMCs or a T cell subset sorted from them (not recorded which). The receptor set was obtained from a man younger than 35 who had mild COVID-19 (a few samples of this study predate the infection). Cell type and time point are not known.

The genes are TRBV7-2 and TRBJ2-5; maybe TRBD1 (5 bases). Germline lookup yields CDR1 SGHTA and CDR2 FQGNSA. Trimming removed 2 bases from V and 3 bases from J, with 13 bases in between. The CDR3 runs 15 residues. CDR3 coding DNA: TGTGCCAGCAGCTTAAAGTCAGGGAAGGAAGAGACCCAGTACTTC. Translating gives CASSLKSGKEETQYF.

This clonotype was observed a handful of times. This chain connects TRBV20-1 to TRBJ1-1, with D perhaps matching TRBD1 (6 bases). The V end was cut by 3 bases, the J end by 5 bases, with 10 bases between. The germline V gene encodes CDR1 DFQATT and CDR2 SNEGSKA (reference sequence). CDR3 length: 12 residues. The CDR3 DNA sequence: TGCAGTGCTAGTGAACAGGGTACTGAAGCTTTCTTT. Its translation is CSASEQGTEAFF.

The J gene is TRBJ1-2, the V gene TRBV7-6; D is undetermined. This CDR3 contains 14 residues. V lost 0 bases and J lost 4, with 9 bases in between. From germline, CDR1 is SGHVS and CDR2 FNYEAQ. The CDR3 DNA reads as TGTGCCAGCAGCTTAGCGAAGGGAACCTATGGCTACACCTTC. Its protein product is CASSLAKGTYGYTF.

Many counts were recorded for this clonotype. The chain couples TRBV28 to TRBJ2-5, with D uncertain. CDR3 size: 15 residues. V gave up 0 bases and J gave up 2 bases, with 10 bases separating them. Germline V gene sequence: CDR1 MDHEN, CDR2 SYDVKM. The CDR3 here is CASSLWSTRQETQYF. CDR3 nucleotides: TGTGCCAGCAGTTTATGGTCTACCCGGCAAGAGACCCAGTACTTC. Filled out from reference TRBV28 and TRBJ2-5, the complete variable domain reads DVKVTQSSRYLVKRTGEKVFLECVQDMDHENMFWYRQDPGLGLRLIYFSYDVKMKEKGDIPEGYSVSREKKERFSLILESASTNQTSMYLCASSLWSTRQETQYFGPGTRLLVL.

The chain carries TRBV3-1 and TRBJ2-5; D ambiguous. Trimming removed 6 bases at V and 2 bases at J, with 13 bases between. This CDR3 has 14 residues. The germline gives CDR1 LGHDT, CDR2 YNNKEL (reference sequence). The CDR3 DNA follows: TGTGCCAGCAGAAAGTCGGCTACACAAGAGACCCAGTACTTC. Its protein product is CASRKSATQETQYF.

This clonotype has a handful of counts. The chain carries TRBV12-3 or TRBV12-4 and TRBJ2-5, with D hard to call. The length of the CDR3 is 14 residues. V lost 5 bases to trimming and J lost 1 base, with 11 bases between them. The CDR3 bases are TGTGCCAGCAGTACCTTAGGGCCCCAAGAGACCCAGTACTTC. Protein: CASSTLGPQETQYF.

V usage is TRBV20-1 and J usage is TRBJ2-5; the match to TRBD1 covers 8 bases. Trimming removed 8 bases from V and 5 bases from J; junction bases left unmatched: 10. Germline V CDR1 and CDR2: DFQATT, SNEGSKA (reference sequence). The CDR3 sequence is 13 residues long. CDR3 DNA: TGCAGTCCCCTTCCAGGGGGCCGGGAGACCCAGTACTTC. Its protein product is CSPLPGGRETQYF.

In its sample, this clonotype was seen a few times. The V call is TRBV25-1, the J call TRBJ2-7, with unresolved D. V was cut by 2 bases and J by 0 bases, with 8 bases left in between. The CDR3 is 14 amino acids. In germline, CDR1 is MGHDK, CDR2 SYGVNS. CDR3 in amino acids: CASSEAQTSYEQYF. As DNA, the CDR3 is TGTGCCAGCAGTGAAGCGCAGACCTCCTACGAGCAGTACTTC.

The CDR3 DNA follows: TGTGCCAGCAGTTTAAACAGTCCTAACTATGGCTACACCTTC. The encoded protein is CASSLNSPNYGYTF. The chain links TRBV12-3 or TRBV12-4 to TRBJ1-2; no clear D gene. V was cut by 2 bases and J by 0 bases, with 7 bases left in between. This CDR3 is 14 amino acids long.

The chain couples TRBV7-6 to TRBJ1-5; D unresolved. Trimming removed 4 bases at V and 3 bases at J, with 10 bases between. The length of the CDR3 is 14 residues. Germline V gives CDR1 SGHVS, CDR2 FNYEAQ. The CDR3 loop is CASSSYRDNQPQHF. CDR3 DNA: TGTGCCAGCAGCTCGTACAGAGACAATCAGCCCCAGCATTTT.

This rearrangement joins TRBV11-2 to TRBJ2-4, with D hard to call. The CDR3 sequence is 15 residues long. V was pared by 5 bases and J by 2 bases, with 13 bases between. CDR1 is SGHAT and CDR2 is FQNNGV in the germline V gene. CDR3 amino acids: CASSRRRFTKNIQYF. CDR3 coding DNA: TGTGCCAGCAGCCGACGAAGGTTTACCAAAAACATTCAGTACTTC.

This clonotype was counted only a few times. J is TRBJ2-7 and V is TRBV18; no clear D. Trimming removed 0 bases at V and 0 bases at J, with 6 bases between. The CDR3 spans 14 residues. The germline V gene has CDR1 KGHSH and CDR2 LQKENI. CDR3 loop: CASSPPADSYEQYF. The CDR3 DNA reads TGTGCCAGCTCACCACCAGCAGACTCCTACGAGCAGTACTTC.

V is TRBV6-5 and J is TRBJ1-6; D call uncertain. Trimming took off 0 bases at V and 9 bases at J, with 6 bases between the two ends. This CDR3 is built from 13 residues. CDR1 is MNHEY and CDR2 is SVGAGI in the germline V gene. The DNA of the CDR3 is TGTGCCAGCAGTTACTCGATAGGTTCACCCCTCCACTTT. This translates into CASSYSIGSPLHF.

The chain carries TRBV2 and TRBJ2-3; tentative D call: TRBD1 (6 bases). V was cut by 6 bases and J by 4 bases, with 14 bases left in between. CDR1 and CDR2 from the germline V gene are SNHLY and FYNNEI. CDR3 length equals 14 residues. Here the CDR3 DNA reads TGTGCCAGCAGGCTCCGGACAGTTCCAGATACGCAGTATTTT. It is translated as CASRLRTVPDTQYF.

This clonotype was picked up many times. The V and J genes are TRBV3-1 and TRBJ1-1; D might be TRBD1 (5 bases). Germline V lookup: CDR1 LGHDT, CDR2 YNNKEL (reference sequence). The V and J ends lost 5 bases and 0 bases respectively, with 16 bases between them. This CDR3 has 16 amino acids. The DNA for the CDR3 is TGTGCCAGCAGCTGGGGGGGATCGGGTATGAACACTGAAGCTTTCTTT. Its protein product is CASSWGGSGMNTEAFF.

The chain recombines TRBV5-5 with TRBJ2-2, with D possibly being TRBD2 (6 bases). The CDR3 is made up of 14 amino acids. V lost 2 bases to trimming and J lost 7 bases, with 12 bases between them. Germline CDR1 reads SGHKS; CDR2 reads YYEKEE (reference sequence). CDR3 nucleotide sequence: TGTGCCAGCAGCTTCGGGGGATCGAACGGGGAGCTGTTTTTT. Protein sequence: CASSFGGSNGELFF.

There are a few counts of this clonotype. V usage is TRBV12-3 or TRBV12-4 and J usage is TRBJ2-5, with 7 bases matching TRBD2. The CDR3 runs 15 residues. The junction had 7 bases not matched to a gene; V was cut back by 2 bases and J by 4 bases. The CDR3 region has the DNA TGTGCCAGCAGTTTAAGCGGCGGGAGCCCAGAGACCCAGTACTTC. Its protein product is CASSLSGGSPETQYF.

This chain uses TRBV5-6 with TRBJ1-2; no reliable D call. Looked up from germline, CDR1 is SGHDT and CDR2 is YYEEEE. The germline V and J ends were trimmed by 4 bases and 7 bases, with 14 bases remaining between them. CDR3 size: 13 residues. The CDR3 loop is CASSRIEDGGYTF. The CDR3 DNA sequence: TGTGCCAGCAGCCGAATCGAGGACGGTGGCTACACCTTC.

This chain joins TRBV4-3 and TRBJ2-7; D call uncertain. Trimming removed 0 bases from V and 0 bases from J, with 12 bases in between. The germline CDR1 and CDR2 sequences are LGHNA and YSLEER. This CDR3 region has 16 residues. This CDR3 is CASSQEGARSSYEQYF. In DNA, the CDR3 is TGCGCCAGCAGCCAAGAAGGCGCGAGGAGCTCCTACGAGCAGTACTTC.

At least ten counts were recorded for this clonotype. V usage is TRBV12-3 or TRBV12-4 and J usage is TRBJ1-6, with D unclear. Trimming shortened V by 1 base and J by 9 bases, and 4 bases separated the two germline ends. This CDR3 has 12 residues. The CDR3 DNA is TGTGCCAGCAGTTTAGAAGGTTCACCCCTCCACTTT. Translation: CASSLEGSPLHF.

Here the CDR3 reads CASLGPPGSASSYNSPLHF. The CDR3 region has the DNA TGTGCCAGCTTGGGCCCCCCTGGCAGCGCTAGCTCCTATAATTCACCCCTCCACTTT. This chain connects TRBV6-1 to TRBJ1-6; no clear D. V dropped 8 bases and J dropped 0 bases, with 23 bases sitting between them. The CDR3 consists of 19 residues. The germline V gene encodes CDR1 MNHNS and CDR2 SASEGT.

At least ten counts were recorded for this clonotype. The chain carries TRBV5-1 and TRBJ2-5; D is perhaps TRBD2 (6 bases). This CDR3 has 15 amino acids. V was shortened by 0 bases and J by 1 base, with 10 bases between the two germline ends. Germline V gene sequence: CDR1 SGHRS, CDR2 YFSETQ. As DNA, the CDR3 is TGCGCCAGCAGCTTGGATCTGGGGGGCCAAGAGACCCAGTACTTC. Residues: CASSLDLGGQETQYF. The full variable domain, rest sourced from reference TRBV5-1 and TRBJ2-5, is KAGVTQTPRYLIKTRGQQVTLSCSPISGHRSVSWYQQTPGQGLQFLFEYFSETQRNKGNFPGRFSGRQFSNSRSEMNVSTLELGDSALYLCASSLDLGGQETQYFGPGTRLLVL.

The chain combines TRBV5-6 with TRBJ2-6; no reliable D call. Trimming cost V 4 bases and J 0 bases, with 5 bases left between them. This CDR3 is 14 amino acids long. Germline values: CDR1 SGHDT, CDR2 YYEEEE. The CDR3 DNA follows: TGTGCCAGCAGCGAAGCCTCTGGGGCCAACGTCCTGACTTTC. Encoded protein: CASSEASGANVLTF. Using reference TRBV5-6 and TRBJ2-6 for the parts outside the CDR3, the full variable domain is DAGVTQSPTHLIKTRGQQVTLRCSPKSGHDTVSWYQQALGQGPQFIFQYYEEEERQRGNFPDRFSGHQFPNYSSELNVNALLLGDSALYLCASSEASGANVLTFGAGSRLTVL.

The chain couples TRBV7-2 to TRBJ2-2; no clear D. The V gene's germline CDR1 is SGHTA and CDR2 FQGNSA. V was cut by 7 bases and J by 8 bases, with 14 bases left in between. CDR3 size: 13 residues. CDR3 residues: CASTPGWGGELFF. Here the CDR3 DNA reads TGTGCCAGCACCCCGGGCTGGGGTGGGGAGCTGTTTTTT.